The 4 T cell receptor beta chains below come from one sample, sequenced in a study of PD-1 blockade in classical Hodgkin lymphoma. As for time point: cycle 4 day 1 (C4D1), after less than 7 weeks of nivolumab. Autologous stem cell transplantation was followed by relapse in every patient, and brentuximab vedotin exposure varied. Libraries were prepared by immunoSEQ multiplex PCR; TCRdb keeps only in-frame clonotypes and omits some of them. The table shows over 25,000 clones, with around 74% occurring only once. The source was peripheral blood mononuclear cells (PBMCs), collected before the fourth cycle of nivolumab. These receptors all stem from a human donor with classical Hodgkin lymphoma.

The CDR3 protein is CASSPPYGNEQFF. DNA of the CDR3: TGTGCCAGCAGTCCGCCGTACGGAAATGAGCAGTTCTTC. This rearrangement joins TRBV7-8 to TRBJ2-1; D uncertain. V lost 6 bases and J lost 7, with 13 bases in between. CDR1 is SGHVS and CDR2 is FQNEAQ in the germline V gene. The CDR3 consists of 13 residues.

The chain is built from TRBV9 and TRBJ2-7; no clear D gene. The CDR3 has 14 residues. Between the trimmed V and J ends, which lost 0 bases and 12 bases, there was a span of 19 bases. CDR1 and CDR2 from the germline V gene are SGDLS and YYNGEE. For the CDR3, the DNA is TGTGCCAGCAGCGTAGGAGGCAGGCCCCTCACGTGGTACTTC. This sequence encodes CASSVGGRPLTWYF. The variable domain in full, with the rest retrieved from reference TRBV9 and TRBJ2-7, is DSGVTQTPKHLITATGQRVTLRCSPRSGDLSVYWYQQSLDQGLQFLIQYYNGEERAKGNILERFSAQQFPDLHSELNLSSLELGDSALYFCASSVGGRPLTWYFGPGTRLTVT.

This clone was counted once. The CDR3 protein is CASSASVTGLEQFF. In DNA, the CDR3 is TGTGCCAGCAGTGCATCCGTGACAGGGCTCGAGCAGTTCTTC. The rearrangement uses TRBV6-1 and TRBJ2-1; 7 bases map to TRBD1. Trimming at V came to 4 bases and at J to 10 bases, leaving 10 bases not matched to a gene. Germline V lookup: CDR1 MNHNS, CDR2 SASEGT. The CDR3 spans 14 residues.

The J gene is TRBJ2-4, the V gene TRBV27, with 9 nucleotides matching TRBD2. Trimming cost V 3 bases and J 9 bases; bases outside gene matches: 6. The CDR3 extends over 14 amino acids. Germline V gives CDR1 MNHEY, CDR2 SMNVEV (reference sequence). CDR3 in DNA: TGTGCCAGCAGTTTTCTGGCGGGGGGGGGCATTCAGTACTTC. Translated, it gives CASSFLAGGGIQYF.